This TCR beta chain was identified during a study of shared clonotypes between healthy human individuals. The V gene's germline CDR1 is GTSNPN and CDR2 SVGIG (reference sequence). The length of the CDR3 is 15 residues. After removal of 5 bases from V and 4 bases from J, the junction contained 12 bases not matched to a gene. As processed by the authors: Filtering differed since immunoSEQ provided only junctions, with no quality scores. The method was immunoSEQ multiplex PCR; TCRdb's version includes in-frame clones alone and lacks a portion of them. V and J calls and clone size are copied from that table; D and trimming were computed from the DNA. The top ten hold approximately 0.13% of the sample, which has under 2,500,000 clones, more than 90% seen once.

The sequencing input was naive CD4+ T cells sorted from blood. Sample subset: CD45RA+ positively selected. The V call is TRBV30, the J call TRBJ1-2; 8 bases are a match to TRBD1. The clonotype was recovered from a man younger than 35 in good health. CDR3 nucleotide sequence: TGTGCCTGGGGCACACGACAGGGGAGCACCTATGGCTACACCTTC. Translation: CAWGTRQGSTYGYTF.